The 13 T cell receptor beta chains below were found in one sample sequenced in a study of blood T cell repertoires in COVID-19. The protocol was immunoSEQ multiplex PCR, while the TCRdb copy is restricted to in-frame clones and leaves out a portion. The table lists about 150,000 clones, over 70% of them singletons, with about 6% in the top ten. The sample comprised peripheral blood. Source of these receptors: an elderly man with acute or convalescent COVID-19.

The CDR3 spells CASSPIGDLETQYF. The CDR3 region has the DNA TGTGCCAGCTCACCAATTGGAGACCTAGAGACCCAGTACTTC. The V gene is TRBV18, the J gene TRBJ2-5; D ambiguous. V lost 2 bases and J 4 bases, leaving 11 bases between the germline ends. Germline V gives CDR1 KGHSH, CDR2 LQKENI. The CDR3 has 14 amino acids.

This clone was recorded only once. The rearrangement joins TRBV30 to TRBJ2-2; possibly TRBD1 for D (6 bases). CDR3 length: 13 amino acids. Germline V gene sequence: CDR1 GTSNPN, CDR2 SVGIG (reference sequence). With 3 bases removed from V and 5 bases from J, the gap between germline ends came to 10 bases. CDR3 nucleotides: TGTGCCTGGAGGGGACAAAGGACCGGGGAGCTGTTTTTT. Translating gives CAWRGQRTGELFF. Full variable domain (rest looked up from reference TRBV30 and TRBJ2-2): SQTIHQWPATLVQPVGSPLSLECTVEGTSNPNLYWYRQAAGRGLQLLFYSVGIGQISSEVPQNLSASRPQDRQFILSSKKLLLSDSGFYLCAWRGQRTGELFFGEGSRLTVL.

This clone has only one observation. The rearrangement links TRBV5-5 to TRBJ2-2; 7 bases fit TRBD2. The CDR3 extends over 16 amino acids. Germline assignment: CDR1 SGHKS and CDR2 YYEKEE (reference sequence). Trimming took 5 bases from V and 1 from J; bases not matched to a gene: 8. CDR3 DNA: TGTGCCAGCAGACTGCCCGGGACTAAGAACACCGGGGAGCTGTTTTTT. Protein product: CASRLPGTKNTGELFF.

The chain joins TRBV29-1 to TRBJ2-5; 8 bases match TRBD2. Germline values: CDR1 SQVTM, CDR2 ANQGSEA. The CDR3 covers 12 residues. V gave up 7 bases and J gave up 2 bases; unmatched junction bases: 3. The CDR3 coding sequence is TGCAGCGCCCGGGAGGGGCAAGAGACCCAGTACTTC. Its translation: CSAREGQETQYF. The entire variable domain, with the rest obtained from reference TRBV29-1 and TRBJ2-5, is as follows: SAVISQKPSRDICQRGTSLTIQCQVDSQVTMMFWYRQQPGQSLTLIATANQGSEATYESGFVIDKFPISRPNLTFSTLTVSNMSPEDSSIYLCSAREGQETQYFGPGTRLLVL.

This clone has just a few counts. The V gene is TRBV19, the J gene TRBJ1-1, with 12 bases fitting TRBD1. V lost 5 bases and J lost 2; bases outside the gene matches: 6. The CDR3 has 16 residues. CDR1 LNHDA and CDR2 SQIVND come from the germline V gene (reference sequence). CDR3 loop: CASSRRDRGPNTEAFF. The CDR3 DNA reads TGTGCCAGTAGTCGCCGGGACAGGGGGCCTAACACTGAAGCTTTCTTT. Complete variable domain (other parts from reference TRBV19 and TRBJ1-1): DGGITQSPKYLFRKEGQNVTLSCEQNLNHDAMYWYRQDPGQGLRLIYYSQIVNDFQKGDIAEGYSVSREKKESFPLTVTSAQKNPTAFYLCASSRRDRGPNTEAFFGQGTRLTVV.

V usage is TRBV3-1 (or the pseudogene TRBV3-2) and J usage is TRBJ1-2; TRBD1 matches at 12 bases. The CDR3 has 15 amino acids. The germline V gene encodes CDR1 LGHDT and CDR2 YNNKEL (reference sequence). Losses at the gene ends were 6 bases for V and 4 bases for J; bases not matched to a gene: 6. The CDR3 protein is CASRPGTGGPYGYTF. In nucleotides, the CDR3 is TGTGCCAGCAGACCCGGGACAGGGGGCCCCTATGGCTACACCTTC.

The chain is built from TRBV3-1 (or the pseudogene TRBV3-2) and TRBJ2-2; TRBD1 matches at 10 bases. After removal of 1 base from V and 3 bases from J, the junction contained 5 bases not matched to a gene. The CDR3 length is 17 residues. The germline gives CDR1 LGHDT, CDR2 YNNKEL (reference sequence). DNA of the CDR3: TGTGCCAGCAGCCAAGCTCCGGGACAGGGGTACACCGGGGAGCTGTTTTTT. Translation gives CASSQAPGQGYTGELFF.

V usage is TRBV28 and J usage is TRBJ1-2; the match to TRBD1 covers 8 bases. This CDR3 contains 14 residues. CDR1 and CDR2 from the germline V gene are MDHEN and SYDVKM. V gave up 5 bases and J gave up 6 bases; unmatched junction bases: 8. The CDR3 region has the DNA TGTGCCAGCAGTACTCCCAGGGGGCGAGATGGCTACACCTTC. Protein: CASSTPRGRDGYTF.

J is TRBJ2-3 and V is TRBV7-9; D uncertain. Trimming cost V 3 bases and J 5 bases, with 6 bases left between them. From germline, CDR1 is SEHNR and CDR2 FQNEAQ (reference sequence). The CDR3 covers 12 residues. The DNA for the CDR3 is TGTGCCAGCAGCTTTGGTAGAGATACGCAGTATTTT. This translates into CASSFGRDTQYF.

This chain joins TRBV7-9 and TRBJ2-5, with D possibly being TRBD1 (6 bases). This CDR3 contains 15 residues. Trimming removed 4 bases at V and 0 bases at J, with 12 bases between. The germline CDR1 and CDR2 sequences are SEHNR and FQNEAQ (reference sequence). As DNA, the CDR3 is TGTGCCAGCAGCTCGGGACAATCGTACCAAGAGACCCAGTACTTC. Encoded protein: CASSSGQSYQETQYF.

This clone was recorded only once. The CDR3 region has the DNA TGTGCCAGCACATTTCCGGGAGAGAACACTGAAGCTTTCTTT. Protein sequence: CASTFPGENTEAFF. V and J are TRBV28 and TRBJ1-1, with no clear D. Between the trimmed V and J ends, which lost 7 bases and 1 base, there was a span of 13 bases. CDR1 is MDHEN and CDR2 is SYDVKM in the germline V gene. This CDR3 comprises 14 residues.

J is TRBJ1-1 and V is TRBV7-9, with 8 bases identical to TRBD1. The CDR3 extends over 14 amino acids. Germline V gives CDR1 SEHNR, CDR2 FQNEAQ (reference sequence). The ends lost 5 bases at V and 6 bases at J; junction bases unmatched: 8. CDR3 coding DNA: TGTGCCAGCAGCATAACACAGGGGGGCGCTGAAGCTTTCTTT. The encoded protein is CASSITQGGAEAFF.

This chain joins TRBV3-1 (or the pseudogene TRBV3-2) and TRBJ2-5; 8 bases match TRBD2. CDR1 is LGHDT, CDR2 YNNKEL, per germline (reference sequence). The CDR3 is 14 residues long. The junction had 3 bases not matched to a gene; V was cut back by 1 base and J by 5 bases. The CDR3 region has the DNA TGTGCCAGCAGCCAAGCTAGCGGGCGGGAGACCCAGTACTTC. Protein product: CASSQASGRETQYF.